This TCR beta chain was sequenced during a study of T-cell reconstitution after alpha-beta-depleted transplantation in children. Regarding the study as a whole: T-cell counts and diversity at one year following transplant were attributed mainly to newly produced T cells. Roughly two months post-transplant, alpha-beta T cells reportedly originated from several hundred graft clones that had expanded. From surviving recipient T cells and thymic progenitors came the high day-60 TCRbeta diversity observed in some patients.

Germline assignment: CDR1 SGHTA and CDR2 FQGTGA. Trimming removed 2 bases at V and 4 bases at J, with 8 bases between. CDR3 length: 13 amino acids. The authors prepared the TCRbeta library with unique molecular identifiers. TCRdb reprocessed the PCR reads with MiXCR, giving one entry per CDR3 protein. In the table there are 700,000 to 950,000 distinct CDR3 sequences, 16% of which are singletons. The sample holds many counts of this clonotype. Antigen: not known. The chain is built from TRBV7-3 and TRBJ2-5; tentatively, D is TRBD1 or TRBD2 (5 bases each). Sequencing was performed on PBMCs, mostly from graft donor cells, taken 360 days after TCRalphabeta/CD19-depleted stem cell transplant. The TCR originated in a male patient aged 10 to 17 who had a stem cell transplant for acute lymphoblastic leukemia, so the T cells may come from the graft donor. The CDR3 DNA reads TGTGCCAGCAGCTTAGGGGGAGTAGAGACCCAGTACTTC. Its translation: CASSLGGVETQYF.